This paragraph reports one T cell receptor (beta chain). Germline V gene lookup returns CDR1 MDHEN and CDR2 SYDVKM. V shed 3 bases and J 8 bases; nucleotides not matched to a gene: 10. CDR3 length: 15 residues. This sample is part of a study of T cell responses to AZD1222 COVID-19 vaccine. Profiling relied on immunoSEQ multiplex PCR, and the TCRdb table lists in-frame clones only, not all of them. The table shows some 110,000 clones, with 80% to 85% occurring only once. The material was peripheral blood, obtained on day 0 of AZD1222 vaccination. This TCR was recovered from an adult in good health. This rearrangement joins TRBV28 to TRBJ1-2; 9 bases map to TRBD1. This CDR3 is CASSFGGTGNWGYTF. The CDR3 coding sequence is TGTGCCAGCAGTTTTGGCGGGACAGGGAATTGGGGCTACACCTTC.